Following are 28 T cell receptor beta chains from one sample sequenced in a study of control samples from healthy donors and cancer patients. The table came from immunoSEQ multiplex PCR; TCRdb's copy has only in-frame clones and leaves some out. This table holds 100,000 or so clones, more than 85% found once. Sequenced input: blood. These receptors originate from a woman aged 30 to 39 in good health.

The CDR3 here is CASSLDGGAYEQYF. The CDR3, as DNA: TGTGCCAGCAGCTTGGATGGGGGGGCCTACGAGCAGTACTTC. This rearrangement joins TRBV5-4 to TRBJ2-7, with 7 nucleotides matching TRBD2. V dropped 0 bases and J dropped 2; count of bases not matched to a gene: 2. CDR1 is SGHNT, CDR2 YYREEE, per germline (reference sequence). CDR3 length: 14 residues. Together with reference TRBV5-4 and TRBJ2-7, the CDR3 gives the full variable domain: ETGVTQSPTHLIKTRGQQVTLRCSSQSGHNTVSWYQQALGQGPQFIFQYYREEENGRGNFPPRFSGLQFPNYSSELNVNALELDDSALYLCASSLDGGAYEQYFGPGTRLTVT.

V is TRBV25-1 and J is TRBJ2-7; D remains ambiguous. CDR3 length equals 14 residues. CDR1 MGHDK and CDR2 SYGVNS come from the germline V gene. Trimming took off 2 bases at V and 4 bases at J, with 12 bases between the two ends. The CDR3 sequence is CASSEPKAPYEQYF. CDR3 nucleotides: TGTGCCAGCAGTGAACCTAAGGCCCCTTACGAGCAGTACTTC.

This chain connects TRBV5-1 to TRBJ2-1, with TRBD1 matching over 8 bases. Germline CDR1 SGHRS, CDR2 YFSETQ. The CDR3 consists of 14 residues. V was clipped by 4 bases and J by 2 bases; unmatched bases: 2. The CDR3 region is CASSAGQAYNEQFF. The CDR3 DNA reads TGCGCCAGCAGCGCGGGACAGGCCTACAATGAGCAGTTCTTC.

V gene TRBV11-2 combines with J gene TRBJ2-1; TRBD2 agrees at 7 bases. This CDR3 is built from 19 residues. Trimming at V came to 7 bases and at J to 1 base, leaving 19 bases not matched to a gene. Looked up from germline, CDR1 is SGHAT and CDR2 is FQNNGV. CDR3 nucleotide sequence: TGTGCCAGCATCCTTAGACCGGGACTACTTACCCTTTCCTACAATGAGCAGTTCTTC. Protein sequence: CASILRPGLLTLSYNEQFF.

The chain uses TRBV6-5 and TRBJ1-2; D might be TRBD1 (6 bases). The germline V and J ends were trimmed by 7 bases and 4 bases, with 13 bases remaining between them. This CDR3 has 13 residues. Germline assignment: CDR1 MNHEY and CDR2 SVGAGI. As DNA, the CDR3 is TGTGCCAGCACCTTGGACAGACTCTATGGCTACACCTTC. Encoded protein: CASTLDRLYGYTF.

The V gene is TRBV10-2, the J gene TRBJ1-4; D gene ambiguous. Germline V gives CDR1 WSHSY, CDR2 SAAADI. The CDR3 is 14 residues long. Trimming shortened V by 6 bases and J by 4 bases, and 12 bases separated the two germline ends. The CDR3 here is CASSGFAGNEKLFF. The CDR3 bases are TGCGCCAGCAGCGGATTTGCGGGTAATGAAAAACTGTTTTTT.

V is TRBV29-1 and J is TRBJ1-1, with D perhaps matching TRBD1 (5 bases). Trimming took 6 bases from V and 5 from J, leaving 22 bases between them. The length of the CDR3 is 15 residues. The V gene's germline CDR1 is SQVTM and CDR2 ANQGSEA. Here the CDR3 reads CSVFSPRDGKTEAFF. The CDR3 DNA reads TGCAGCGTGTTCAGCCCCAGGGACGGAAAAACTGAAGCTTTCTTT.

In this sample, this clone turned up a few times. This chain connects TRBV4-1 to TRBJ2-1; tentative D call: TRBD2 (7 bases). Per germline, CDR1 MGHRA and CDR2 YSYEKL. The CDR3 covers 14 residues. With 5 bases removed from V and 5 bases from J, the gap between germline ends came to 13 bases. In DNA, the CDR3 is TGCGCCAGCAGCAGAGAGGGGGGGGACAATGAGCAGTTCTTC. Protein sequence: CASSREGGDNEQFF.

This chain joins TRBV7-9 and TRBJ1-2, with D possibly TRBD1 on 6 matching bases. CDR3 length: 15 amino acids. Germline CDR1 SEHNR, CDR2 FQNEAQ (reference sequence). V was cut by 5 bases and J by 1 base, with 14 bases left in between. CDR3: CASSRRRGNNYGYTF. CDR3 bases: TGTGCCAGCAGCCGGCGGAGGGGGAATAACTATGGCTACACCTTC.

The J gene is TRBJ1-1, the V gene TRBV9; D uncertain. Germline V gene data show CDR1 as SGDLS and CDR2 as YYNGEE. V lost 4 bases to trimming and J lost 8 bases, with 12 bases between them. CDR3 length equals 12 residues. The CDR3 region has the DNA TGTGCCAGCAGCCTTAGGGATTCGGAAGCTTTCTTT. Translation gives CASSLRDSEAFF.

The V gene is TRBV7-7, the J gene TRBJ2-5; 10 bases map to TRBD2. CDR1 is SSHAT, CDR2 FNYEAQ, per germline (reference sequence). J was trimmed by 5 bases and V by 3 bases; bases with no gene match: 6. The CDR3 is 15 amino acids. Here the CDR3 reads CASSFSGGIGETQYF. The CDR3 coding sequence is TGTGCCAGCAGCTTTAGCGGGGGGATCGGGGAGACCCAGTACTTC.

The rearrangement joins TRBV19 to TRBJ1-2; D possibly corresponds to TRBD1 (5 bases). V lost 5 bases and J lost 2, with 12 bases in between. Germline V gives CDR1 LNHDA, CDR2 SQIVND (reference sequence). The CDR3 loop spans 14 amino acids. The CDR3 region is CASSSLRGNYGYTF. CDR3 DNA sequence: TGTGCCAGTAGTTCCCTTAGGGGAAACTATGGCTACACCTTC.

The chain has TRBV7-7 and TRBJ2-5; unclear D gene. The V gene lost 5 bases and the J gene lost 5 bases, with 21 bases spanning the gap. The V gene's germline CDR1 is SSHAT and CDR2 FNYEAQ (reference sequence). The CDR3 is 16 amino acids. The CDR3 protein is CASSPVGQAVGETQYF. CDR3 coding DNA: TGTGCCAGCAGCCCCGTGGGTCAGGCGGTGGGTGAGACCCAGTACTTC.

The chain is built from TRBV11-1 and TRBJ1-2, with TRBD1 matching 7 bases. There are 14 residues in the CDR3. The germline CDR1 and CDR2 sequences are SGHAT and FQDESV (reference sequence). The V segment lost 5 bases and the J segment 6 bases; nucleotides outside the gene matches: 9. The CDR3 DNA reads as TGTGCCAGCAGCAACCGGGACAGTAAGGATGGCTACACCTTC. It encodes CASSNRDSKDGYTF.

The chain has TRBV4-2 and TRBJ2-1, with TRBD2 matching 13 bases. Germline loops: CDR1 LGHNA, CDR2 YNFKEQ. This CDR3 has 18 residues. The V gene end was trimmed by 0 bases and the J gene end by 4 bases; junction bases not matched to a gene: 6. The CDR3, as DNA: TGTGCCAGCAGCCAAGATGGACTAGCGGGAGTGGGATACAATGAGCAGTTCTTC. It encodes CASSQDGLAGVGYNEQFF.

The chain joins TRBV7-2 to TRBJ2-3, with 7 bases that match TRBD2. The CDR3 runs 16 residues. Germline assignment: CDR1 SGHTA and CDR2 FQGNSA. The V and J ends lost 7 bases and 2 bases, in that order; junction bases with no gene match: 12. The CDR3 protein is CASNTGEGVPTDTQYF. In nucleotides, the CDR3 is TGTGCCAGCAACACCGGGGAGGGTGTCCCCACAGATACGCAGTATTTT.

V and J are TRBV5-1 and TRBJ1-4; no reliable D call. Germline V CDR1 and CDR2: SGHRS, YFSETQ. Trimming removed 4 bases from V and 3 bases from J, with 13 bases in between. The CDR3 totals 15 residues. CDR3 protein: CASSVKPPPNEKLFF. The CDR3 nucleotides are TGCGCCAGCAGCGTGAAGCCCCCTCCTAATGAAAAACTGTTTTTT.

V usage is TRBV2 and J usage is TRBJ1-4; tentatively, D is TRBD1 (6 bases). From germline, CDR1 is SNHLY and CDR2 FYNNEI. With 8 bases removed from V and 9 bases from J, the gap between germline ends came to 22 bases. The CDR3 loop spans 15 amino acids. CDR3 in amino acids: CASSEEGGSLQKLFF. The CDR3 bases are TGTGCCAGCTCCGAGGAGGGGGGGAGCTTACAAAAACTGTTTTTT.

The CDR3 DNA reads TGCGCCAGCAGCTTGTTAATGTCGCGGGCAGATCGACCAGAAGCTTTCTTT. Translation: CASSLLMSRADRPEAFF. V is TRBV5-1 and J is TRBJ1-1; D remains ambiguous. V dropped 1 base and J dropped 8 bases, with 24 bases sitting between them. CDR1 is SGHRS, CDR2 YFSETQ, per germline. This CDR3 is 17 amino acids long.

This sequence joins TRBV27 and TRBJ2-6, with 10 bases identical to TRBD1. V dropped 3 bases and J dropped 2; count of bases not matched to a gene: 10. The V gene's germline CDR1 is MNHEY and CDR2 SMNVEV (reference sequence). CDR3 length: 19 residues. The CDR3 reads CASSFFPGQGKTGANVLTF. CDR3 sequence (DNA): TGTGCCAGCAGTTTCTTCCCGGGACAGGGGAAGACTGGGGCCAACGTCCTGACTTTC.

The chain combines TRBV7-2 with TRBJ2-3, with D unresolved. The V gene lost 3 bases and the J gene lost 6 bases, with 19 bases spanning the gap. The CDR3 is 16 amino acids. Looked up from germline, CDR1 is SGHTA and CDR2 is FQGNSA. CDR3 nucleotides: TGTGCCAGCAGCTTTCGCAGGACGCCCGGCCACGATACGCAGTATTTT. It specifies CASSFRRTPGHDTQYF.

This chain uses TRBV15 with TRBJ2-5, with 11 positions matching TRBD2. Germline trimming cut 5 bases from V and 3 bases from J; bases unmatched to any gene: 5. In germline, CDR1 is LNHNV, CDR2 YYDKDF (reference sequence). The length of the CDR3 is 15 residues. In DNA, the CDR3 is TGTGCCACCAGCGAACTAGCGGGGGCCAAAGAGACCCAGTACTTC. This translates into CATSELAGAKETQYF.

This clone appeared a single time. This chain links TRBV12-5 with TRBJ1-2, with D possibly matching TRBD1 (5 bases). This CDR3 is 13 amino acids long. V lost 2 bases to trimming and J lost 8 bases, with 12 bases between them. CDR1 and CDR2 (germline): LGHNT, FRNRAP. Here the CDR3 DNA reads TGTGCTAGTGGTTTGTTCTCGGGGGACGGCTACACCTTC. It codes for CASGLFSGDGYTF.

With respect to this clone: This sample also contains other DNA sequences that code for the same CDR3. The gene calls are TRBV9 and TRBJ2-1, with 8 bases aligning to TRBD2. Germline lookup yields CDR1 SGDLS and CDR2 YYNGEE. V lost 2 bases, J lost 1 base, and 2 bases stayed unmatched. The CDR3 length is 15 residues. Here the CDR3 reads CASSVRLASYNEQFF. The CDR3 DNA is TGTGCCAGCAGCGTGCGACTAGCGTCCTACAATGAGCAGTTCTTC.

The CDR3 nucleotides are TGCGCCAGCAGCTTGGAAGGAGGGCGTCACTATGGCTACACCTTC. Protein product: CASSLEGGRHYGYTF. The chain carries TRBV5-1 and TRBJ1-2; no clear D gene. The CDR3 sequence is 15 residues long. Trimming shortened V by 0 bases and J by 3 bases, and 12 bases separated the two germline ends. CDR1 is SGHRS, CDR2 YFSETQ, per germline.

The chain joins TRBV19 to TRBJ1-5; possible D gene TRBD1, 6 bases. V was pared by 7 bases and J by 3 bases, with 13 bases between. Germline CDR1 reads LNHDA; CDR2 reads SQIVND (reference sequence). This CDR3 is built from 14 residues. The DNA of the CDR3 is TGTGCCAGTACCACGGGACATGTCAATCAGCCCCAGCATTTT. It is translated as CASTTGHVNQPQHF.

This clone was recorded only once. This chain uses TRBV27 with TRBJ1-5; D not resolved. From germline, CDR1 is MNHEY and CDR2 SMNVEV (reference sequence). The CDR3 totals 15 residues. With 6 bases removed from V and 0 bases from J, the gap between germline ends came to 12 bases. CDR3 sequence reads: CASSRVGSSNQPQHF. In DNA form, the CDR3 reads TGTGCCAGCAGCAGAGTAGGGAGTAGCAATCAGCCCCAGCATTTT.

The chain recombines TRBV5-1 with TRBJ1-4; D possibly corresponds to TRBD1 (6 bases). Germline CDR1 and CDR2: SGHRS and YFSETQ. The V end was cut by 3 bases, the J end by 7 bases, with 16 bases between. CDR3 length: 15 amino acids. This CDR3 is CASSSLDSTTEKLFF. In DNA form, the CDR3 reads TGCGCCAGCAGCTCGTTGGACAGTACGACTGAAAAACTGTTTTTT.